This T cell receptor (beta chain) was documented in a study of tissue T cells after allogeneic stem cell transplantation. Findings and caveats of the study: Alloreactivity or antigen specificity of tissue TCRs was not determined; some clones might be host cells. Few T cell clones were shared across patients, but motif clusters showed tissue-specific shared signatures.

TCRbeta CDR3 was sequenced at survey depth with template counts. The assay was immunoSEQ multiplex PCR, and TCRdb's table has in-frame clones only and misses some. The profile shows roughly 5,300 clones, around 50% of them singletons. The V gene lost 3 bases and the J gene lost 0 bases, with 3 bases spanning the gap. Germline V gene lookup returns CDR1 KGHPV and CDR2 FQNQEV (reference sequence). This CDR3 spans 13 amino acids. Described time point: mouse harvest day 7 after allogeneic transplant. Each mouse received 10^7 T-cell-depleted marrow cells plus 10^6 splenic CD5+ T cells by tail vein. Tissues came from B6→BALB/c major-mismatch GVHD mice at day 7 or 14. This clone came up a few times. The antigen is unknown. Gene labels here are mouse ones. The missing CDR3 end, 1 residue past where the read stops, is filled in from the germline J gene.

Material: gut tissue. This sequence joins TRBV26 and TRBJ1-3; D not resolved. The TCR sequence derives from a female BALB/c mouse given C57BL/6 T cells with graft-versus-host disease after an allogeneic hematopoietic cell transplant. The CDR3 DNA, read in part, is TGTGCCAGCAGTCTTCATTCTGGAAATACGCTCTAT. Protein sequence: CASSLHSGNTLY. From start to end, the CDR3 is CASSLHSGNTLYF.